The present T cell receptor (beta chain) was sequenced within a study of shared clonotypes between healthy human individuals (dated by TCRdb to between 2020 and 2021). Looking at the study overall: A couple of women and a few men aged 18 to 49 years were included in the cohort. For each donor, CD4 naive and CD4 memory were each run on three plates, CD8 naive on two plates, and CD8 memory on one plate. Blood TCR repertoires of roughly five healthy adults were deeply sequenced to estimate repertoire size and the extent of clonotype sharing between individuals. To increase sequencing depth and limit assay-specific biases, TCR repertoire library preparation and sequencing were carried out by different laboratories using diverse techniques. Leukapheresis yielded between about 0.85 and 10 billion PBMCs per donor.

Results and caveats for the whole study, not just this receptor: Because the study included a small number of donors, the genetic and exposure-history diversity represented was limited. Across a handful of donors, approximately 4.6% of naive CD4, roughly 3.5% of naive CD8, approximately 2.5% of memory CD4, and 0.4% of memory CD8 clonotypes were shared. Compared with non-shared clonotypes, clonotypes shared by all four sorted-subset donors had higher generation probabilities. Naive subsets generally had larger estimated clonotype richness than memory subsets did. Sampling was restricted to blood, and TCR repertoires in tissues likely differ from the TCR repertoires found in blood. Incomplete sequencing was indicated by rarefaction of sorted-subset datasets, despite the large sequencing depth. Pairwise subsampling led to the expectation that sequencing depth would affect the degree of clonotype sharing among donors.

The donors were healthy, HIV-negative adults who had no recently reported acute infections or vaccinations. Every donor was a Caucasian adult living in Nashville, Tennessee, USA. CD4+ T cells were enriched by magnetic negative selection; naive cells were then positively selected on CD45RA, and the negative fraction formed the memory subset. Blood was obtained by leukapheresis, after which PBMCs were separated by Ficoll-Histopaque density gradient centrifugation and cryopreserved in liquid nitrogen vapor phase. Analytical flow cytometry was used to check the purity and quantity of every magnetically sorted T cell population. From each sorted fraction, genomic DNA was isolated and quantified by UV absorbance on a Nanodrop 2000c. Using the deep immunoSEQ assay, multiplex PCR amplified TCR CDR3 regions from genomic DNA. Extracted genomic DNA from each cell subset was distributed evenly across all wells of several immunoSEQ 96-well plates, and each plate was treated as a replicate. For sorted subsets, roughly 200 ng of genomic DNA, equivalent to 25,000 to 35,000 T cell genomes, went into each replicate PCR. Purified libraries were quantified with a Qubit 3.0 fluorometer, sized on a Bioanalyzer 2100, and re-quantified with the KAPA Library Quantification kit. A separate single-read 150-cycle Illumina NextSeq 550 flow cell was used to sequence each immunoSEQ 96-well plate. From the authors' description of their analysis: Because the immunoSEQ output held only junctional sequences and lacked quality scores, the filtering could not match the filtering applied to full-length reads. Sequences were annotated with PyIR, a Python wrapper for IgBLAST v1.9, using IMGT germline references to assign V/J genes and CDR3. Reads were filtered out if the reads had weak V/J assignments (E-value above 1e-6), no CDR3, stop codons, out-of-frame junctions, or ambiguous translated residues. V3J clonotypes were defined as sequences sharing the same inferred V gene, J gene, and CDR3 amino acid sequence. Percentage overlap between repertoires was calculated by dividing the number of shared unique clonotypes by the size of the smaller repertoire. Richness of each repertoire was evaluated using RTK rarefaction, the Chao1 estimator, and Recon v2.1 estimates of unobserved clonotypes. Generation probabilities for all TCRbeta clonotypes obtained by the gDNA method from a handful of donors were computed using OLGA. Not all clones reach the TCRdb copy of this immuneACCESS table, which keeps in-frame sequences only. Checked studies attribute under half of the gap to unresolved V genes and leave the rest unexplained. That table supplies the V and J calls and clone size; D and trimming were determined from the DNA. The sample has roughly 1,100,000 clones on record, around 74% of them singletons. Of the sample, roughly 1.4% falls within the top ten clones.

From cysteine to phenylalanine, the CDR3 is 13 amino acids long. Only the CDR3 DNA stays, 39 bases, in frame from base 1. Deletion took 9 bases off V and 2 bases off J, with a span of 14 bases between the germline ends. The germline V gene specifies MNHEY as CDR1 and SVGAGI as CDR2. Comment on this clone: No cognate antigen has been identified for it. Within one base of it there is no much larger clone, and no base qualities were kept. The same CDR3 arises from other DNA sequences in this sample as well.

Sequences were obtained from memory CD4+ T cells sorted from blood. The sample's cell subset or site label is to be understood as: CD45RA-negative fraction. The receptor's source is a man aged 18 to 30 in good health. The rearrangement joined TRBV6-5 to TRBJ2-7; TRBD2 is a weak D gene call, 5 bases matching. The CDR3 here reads CASSPGSPYEQYF. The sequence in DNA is TGTGCCAGTAGCCCGGGATCCCCCTACGAGCAGTACTTC.